A single sample gave rise to the 18 T cell receptor beta chains below, sequenced in a study of PD-L1 blockade in urothelial cancer (dated 2017 in TCRdb). The library was built by means of the immunoSEQ multiplex PCR assay. The table comes from immuneACCESS by way of TCRdb, which keeps in-frame sequences with V and J called. Part of the clones is missing from these tables; in studies checked, under half for an unresolved V gene and the rest for unknown reasons. For this sample the table gives roughly 77,000 clones, of which around 83% were detected only once. Around a tenth of the sample is held by the ten biggest clonotypes. What this sample's time point label stands for: pretreatment peripheral blood. This sample comprised PBMCs, obtained around atezolizumab (anti-PD-L1) treatment. The receptor source for this set is a woman aged 65 to 85 with urothelial cancer.

V and J are TRBV5-4 and TRBJ1-4; D not resolved. CDR1 is SGHNT, CDR2 YYREEE, per germline (reference sequence). This CDR3 comprises 14 residues. V gave up 0 bases and J gave up 4 bases, with 7 bases separating them. The CDR3 region has the DNA TGTGCCAGCAGCTTGGACAGTGATAATGAAAAACTGTTTTTT. This codes for CASSLDSDNEKLFF. Combining the CDR3 with reference TRBV5-4 and TRBJ1-4 gives the whole variable domain ETGVTQSPTHLIKTRGQQVTLRCSSQSGHNTVSWYQQALGQGPQFIFQYYREEENGRGNFPPRFSGLQFPNYSSELNVNALELDDSALYLCASSLDSDNEKLFFGSGTQLSVL.

This CDR3 is CASSLGYTAGPGGYF. The CDR3, as DNA: TGTGCCAGCAGCTTAGGGTATACGGCGGGTCCGGGCGGATACTTC. The gene calls are TRBV7-8 and TRBJ2-7; perhaps TRBD2 as D (5 bases). The germline V gene encodes CDR1 SGHVS and CDR2 FQNEAQ. The CDR3 totals 15 residues. Trimming left V 1 base short and J 13 bases short, with 23 bases between.

V usage is TRBV7-3 and J usage is TRBJ1-3; 7 bases map to TRBD1. Germline assignment: CDR1 SGHTA and CDR2 FQGTGA. V lost 3 bases and J lost 7; bases outside the gene matches: 6. The length of the CDR3 is 14 residues. In DNA form, the CDR3 reads TGTGCCAGCAGCTTCCAGGGCAGGGGGAACACCATATATTTT. Translating it yields CASSFQGRGNTIYF.

The chain recombines TRBV7-8 with TRBJ2-7; TRBD1 is a possible D gene (6 bases). Germline CDR1 is SGHVS and CDR2 is FQNEAQ. Trimming stripped 5 bases from V and 0 bases from J, with 14 bases between. This CDR3 is built from 15 residues. The CDR3 bases are TGTGCCAGCAGCCCGGGACACTTTAGCTCCTACGAGCAGTACTTC. Translating it yields CASSPGHFSSYEQYF.

This clone was seen once. The chain recombines TRBV30 with TRBJ2-1; 8 bases map to TRBD1. V shed 1 base and J 15 bases; nucleotides not matched to a gene: 8. This CDR3 region has 12 residues. The germline gives CDR1 GTSNPN, CDR2 SVGIG (reference sequence). The CDR3 protein is CAWSGTGTGWFF. DNA of the CDR3: TGTGCCTGGAGTGGAACCGGGACAGGTTGGTTCTTC.

This clone was detected once. The chain employs TRBV27 and TRBJ1-3, with TRBD1 identical over 8 bases. The germline CDR1 and CDR2 sequences are MNHEY and SMNVEV (reference sequence). The length of the CDR3 is 16 residues. After removal of 7 bases from V and 2 bases from J, the junction contained 10 bases not matched to a gene. Written as DNA, the CDR3 is TGTGCCAGCAAAACTACCGCAGGGGGCCCTGGAAACACCATATATTTT. As protein: CASKTTAGGPGNTIYF.

CDR3 amino acids: CASSFGTLQETQYF. In DNA form, the CDR3 reads TGTGCCAGCAGCTTCGGTACTCTCCAAGAGACCCAGTACTTC. This sequence joins TRBV7-2 and TRBJ2-5, with D hard to call. The CDR3 has 14 residues. CDR1 is SGHTA and CDR2 is FQGNSA in the germline V gene. V lost 3 bases, J lost 1 base, and 9 bases lay in between.

This rearrangement joins TRBV18 to TRBJ1-2; 8 bases map to TRBD1. There are 15 residues in the CDR3. With 1 base clipped from V and 7 bases from J, the junction kept 8 bases outside the gene matches. Germline loops: CDR1 KGHSH, CDR2 LQKENI. CDR3: CASSPLDRVSSGYTF. CDR3 DNA: TGTGCCAGCTCACCACTGGACAGGGTGTCCAGTGGCTACACCTTC.

The table lists this clone with a few counts. CDR3 amino acids: CASRDRLSYNSPLHF. As DNA, the CDR3 is TGTGCCAGTAGGGATAGACTTTCTTATAATTCACCCCTCCACTTT. V gene TRBV19 combines with J gene TRBJ1-6; the D is unclear. This CDR3 region has 15 residues. Germline values: CDR1 LNHDA, CDR2 SQIVND (reference sequence). The V end lost 6 bases, the J end lost 4 bases, and 13 bases lay between the germline ends.

CDR3 loop: CASSPRSGAGANVLTF. As DNA, the CDR3 is TGTGCCAGCTCTCCCCGCTCCGGGGCTGGGGCCAACGTCCTGACTTTC. The chain combines TRBV18 with TRBJ2-6; the D gene is possibly TRBD2 (5 bases). CDR1 is KGHSH and CDR2 is LQKENI in the germline V gene. The CDR3 is 16 amino acids. Between the trimmed V and J ends, which lost 6 bases and 2 bases, there was a span of 14 bases.

This clone occurred once. The rearrangement uses TRBV9 and TRBJ1-5; D uncertain. Trimming removed 0 bases at V and 2 bases at J, with 9 bases between. The CDR3 runs 15 residues. Germline CDR1 and CDR2: SGDLS and YYNGEE. The CDR3 DNA reads as TGTGCCAGCAGCGTAGACTCGGCGGGCAATCAGCCCCAGCATTTT. Encoded protein: CASSVDSAGNQPQHF.

The chain uses TRBV28 and TRBJ2-7; a weak D match, TRBD1 (6 bases). The V and J ends lost 6 bases and 2 bases respectively, with 23 bases between them. CDR3 size: 17 residues. Germline V CDR1 and CDR2: MDHEN, SYDVKM. CDR3 protein: CASRPRRYQGLTYEQYF. The CDR3 DNA follows: TGTGCCAGCAGACCCCGGAGGTACCAGGGGCTAACCTACGAGCAGTACTTC.

The chain is built from TRBV7-6 and TRBJ2-1, with 10 positions matching TRBD2. After removal of 1 base from V and 8 bases from J, the junction contained 8 bases not matched to a gene. Germline V gene sequence: CDR1 SGHVS, CDR2 FNYEAQ. This CDR3 comprises 16 residues. The CDR3 loop reads CASSLVPSGRAYEQFF. The CDR3 DNA sequence: TGTGCCAGCAGCTTAGTACCCAGCGGGAGGGCCTATGAGCAGTTCTTC. Variable domain in full (rest from reference TRBV7-6 and TRBJ2-1): GAGVSQSPRYKVTKRGQDVALRCDPISGHVSLYWYRQALGQGPEFLTYFNYEAQQDKSGLPNDRFSAERPEGSISTLTIQRTEQRDSAMYRCASSLVPSGRAYEQFFGPGTRLTVL.

This rearrangement joins TRBV5-1 to TRBJ2-3; 11 positions agree with TRBD2. The CDR3 totals 16 residues. The germline V gene encodes CDR1 SGHRS and CDR2 YFSETQ. After removal of 4 bases from V and 0 bases from J, the junction contained 4 bases not matched to a gene. The CDR3 DNA is TGCGCCAGCAGCCACGGGACTAGCGGTAGCACAGATACGCAGTATTTT. Its protein is CASSHGTSGSTDTQYF.

This clone has only one observation. This chain links TRBV10-1 with TRBJ2-7, with 9 nucleotides matching TRBD1. This CDR3 is built from 14 residues. Germline V lookup: CDR1 WNHNN, CDR2 SYGVQD (reference sequence). V was pared by 2 bases and J by 3 bases, with 2 bases of the junction left unmatched. The DNA of the CDR3 is TGCGCCAGCAGTGAGGACAGGGGGAGCTACGAGCAGTACTTC. Protein sequence: CASSEDRGSYEQYF.

This clone was found once. V gene TRBV6-5 combines with J gene TRBJ2-7; TRBD1 agrees at 10 bases. This CDR3 comprises 14 residues. V shed 6 bases and J 2 bases; nucleotides not matched to a gene: 4. Germline CDR1 reads MNHEY; CDR2 reads SVGAGI. CDR3: CASRRTGGTYEQYF. The CDR3 DNA follows: TGTGCCAGCAGAAGGACAGGGGGGACCTACGAGCAGTACTTC.

The chain couples TRBV5-6 to TRBJ1-1, with D possibly matching TRBD1 (5 bases). The CDR3 totals 14 residues. Germline V gene data show CDR1 as SGHDT and CDR2 as YYEEEE. V was clipped by 5 bases and J by 1 base, with 12 bases between them. The CDR3: CASRKYTGNTEAFF. Here the CDR3 DNA reads TGTGCCAGCAGGAAATATACAGGGAACACTGAAGCTTTCTTT.

V gene TRBV14 combines with J gene TRBJ1-2; 7 positions agree with TRBD1. This CDR3 comprises 13 residues. Germline V lookup: CDR1 SGHDN, CDR2 FVKESK. The V gene end was trimmed by 4 bases and the J gene end by 6 bases; junction bases not matched to a gene: 5. The CDR3 bases are TGTGCCAGCAGCCCAGGGGGAATACATGGCTACACCTTC. Amino acid sequence: CASSPGGIHGYTF. The full variable domain, with the rest looked up from reference TRBV14 and TRBJ1-2, is EAGVTQFPSHSVIEKGQTVTLRCDPISGHDNLYWYRRVMGKEIKFLLHFVKESKQDESGMPNNRFLAERTGGTYSTLKVQPAELEDSGVYFCASSPGGIHGYTFGSGTRLTVV.